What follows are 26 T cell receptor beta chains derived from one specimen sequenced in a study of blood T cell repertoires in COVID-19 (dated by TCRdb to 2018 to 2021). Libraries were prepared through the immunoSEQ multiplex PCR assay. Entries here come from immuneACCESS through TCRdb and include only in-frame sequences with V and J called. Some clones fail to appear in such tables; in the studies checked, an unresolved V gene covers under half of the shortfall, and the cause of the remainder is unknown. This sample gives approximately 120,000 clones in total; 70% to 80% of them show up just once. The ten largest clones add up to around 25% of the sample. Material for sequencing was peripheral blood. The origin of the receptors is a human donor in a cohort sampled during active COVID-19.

The CDR3 nucleotides are TGTGCCAGCTCACCCACGGCGGGGGGCCTCACAGATACGCAGTATTTT. It encodes CASSPTAGGLTDTQYF. This chain uses TRBV18 with TRBJ2-3; 8 bases align to TRBD2. From germline, CDR1 is KGHSH and CDR2 LQKENI. J lost 2 bases, V lost 3 bases, and 7 bases had no gene match. This CDR3 spans 16 amino acids.

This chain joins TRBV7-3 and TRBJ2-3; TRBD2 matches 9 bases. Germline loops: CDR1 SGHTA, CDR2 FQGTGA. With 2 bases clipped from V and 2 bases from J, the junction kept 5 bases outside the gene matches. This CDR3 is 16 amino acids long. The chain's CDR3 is CASSLGTSPYTDTQYF. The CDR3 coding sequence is TGTGCCAGCAGCTTAGGGACTAGCCCGTACACAGATACGCAGTATTTT. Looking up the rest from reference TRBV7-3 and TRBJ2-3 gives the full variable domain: GAGVSQTPSNKVTEKGKYVELRCDPISGHTALYWYRQSLGQGPEFLIYFQGTGAADDSGLPNDRFFAVRPEGSVSTLKIQRTERGDSAVYLCASSLGTSPYTDTQYFGPGTRLTVL.

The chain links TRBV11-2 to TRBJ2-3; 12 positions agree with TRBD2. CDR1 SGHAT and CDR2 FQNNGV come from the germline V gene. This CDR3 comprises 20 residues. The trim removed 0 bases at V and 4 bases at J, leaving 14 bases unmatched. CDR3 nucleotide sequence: TGTGCCAGCAGCTTAGACGACCGACCTTGGACTAGCGGGGAACCAGATACGCAGTATTTT. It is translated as CASSLDDRPWTSGEPDTQYF.

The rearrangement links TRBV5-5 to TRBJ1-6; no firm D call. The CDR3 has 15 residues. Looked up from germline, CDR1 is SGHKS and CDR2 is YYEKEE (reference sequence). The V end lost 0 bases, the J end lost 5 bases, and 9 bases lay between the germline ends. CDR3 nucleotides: TGTGCCAGCAGCTTGGCCGGGGAGGATAATTCACCCCTCCACTTT. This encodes CASSLAGEDNSPLHF.

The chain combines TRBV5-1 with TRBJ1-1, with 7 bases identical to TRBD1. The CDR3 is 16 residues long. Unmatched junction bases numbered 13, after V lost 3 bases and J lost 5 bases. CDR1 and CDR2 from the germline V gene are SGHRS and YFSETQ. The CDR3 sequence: CASSSGGTEVRTEAFF. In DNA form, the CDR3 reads TGCGCCAGCAGCTCGGGTGGGACAGAAGTTAGGACTGAAGCTTTCTTT.

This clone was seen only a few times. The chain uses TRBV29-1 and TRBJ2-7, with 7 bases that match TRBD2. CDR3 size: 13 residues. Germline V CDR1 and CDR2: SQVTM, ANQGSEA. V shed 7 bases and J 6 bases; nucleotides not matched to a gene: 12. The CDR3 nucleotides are TGCAGCGGTTCACGCGGGGGTATCGGCGAGCAGTACTTC. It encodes CSGSRGGIGEQYF.

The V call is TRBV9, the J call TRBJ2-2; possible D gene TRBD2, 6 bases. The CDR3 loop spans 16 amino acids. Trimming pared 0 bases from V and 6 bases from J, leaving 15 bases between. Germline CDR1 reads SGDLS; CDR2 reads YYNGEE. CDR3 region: CASSVGSSGGAGELFF. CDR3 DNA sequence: TGTGCCAGCAGCGTAGGGAGTAGCGGTGGGGCCGGGGAGCTGTTTTTT.

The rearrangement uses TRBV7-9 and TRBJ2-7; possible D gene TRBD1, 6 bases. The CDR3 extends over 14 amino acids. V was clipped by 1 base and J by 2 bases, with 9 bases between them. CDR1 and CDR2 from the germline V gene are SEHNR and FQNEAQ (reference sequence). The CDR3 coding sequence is TGTGCCAGCAGCTTAGGGACAGAGCCCTACGAGCAGTACTTC. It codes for CASSLGTEPYEQYF.

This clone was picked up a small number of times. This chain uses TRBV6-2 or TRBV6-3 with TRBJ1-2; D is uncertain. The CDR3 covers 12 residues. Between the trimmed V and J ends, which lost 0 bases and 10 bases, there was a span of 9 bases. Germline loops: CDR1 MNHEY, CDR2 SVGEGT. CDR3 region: CASSYSAGSYTF. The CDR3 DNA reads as TGTGCCAGCAGTTACTCAGCGGGTTCCTACACCTTC.

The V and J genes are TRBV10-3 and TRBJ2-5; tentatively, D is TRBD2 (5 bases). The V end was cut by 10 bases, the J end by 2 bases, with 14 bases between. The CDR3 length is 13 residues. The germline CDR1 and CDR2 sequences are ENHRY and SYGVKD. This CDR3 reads CATRKEGQETQYF. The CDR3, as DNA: TGTGCCACCCGGAAAGAGGGACAAGAGACCCAGTACTTC.

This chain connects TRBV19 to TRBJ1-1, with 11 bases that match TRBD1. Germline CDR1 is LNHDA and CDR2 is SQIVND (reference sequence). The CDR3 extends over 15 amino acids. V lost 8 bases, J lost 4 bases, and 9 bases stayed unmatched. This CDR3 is CASVQLGTGGTEAFF. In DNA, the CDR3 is TGTGCCAGTGTACAACTCGGGACAGGGGGCACTGAAGCTTTCTTT.

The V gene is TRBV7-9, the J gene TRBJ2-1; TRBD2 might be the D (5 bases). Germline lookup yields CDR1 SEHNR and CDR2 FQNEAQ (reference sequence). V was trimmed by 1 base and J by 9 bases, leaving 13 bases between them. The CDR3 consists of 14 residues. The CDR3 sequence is CASSLEKTNSEQFF. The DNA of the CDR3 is TGTGCCAGCAGCTTAGAAAAGACTAACAGTGAGCAGTTCTTC.

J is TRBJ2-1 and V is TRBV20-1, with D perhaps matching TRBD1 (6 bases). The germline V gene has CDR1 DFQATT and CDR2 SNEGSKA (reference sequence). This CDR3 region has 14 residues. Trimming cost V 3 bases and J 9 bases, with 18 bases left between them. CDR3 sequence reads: CSASRSGVSGEQFF. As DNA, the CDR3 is TGCAGTGCTAGTCGTTCAGGGGTCAGTGGTGAGCAGTTCTTC.

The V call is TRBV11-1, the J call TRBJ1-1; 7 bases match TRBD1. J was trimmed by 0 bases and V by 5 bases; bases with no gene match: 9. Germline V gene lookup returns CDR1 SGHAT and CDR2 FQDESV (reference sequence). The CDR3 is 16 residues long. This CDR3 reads CASSTDRANMNTEAFF. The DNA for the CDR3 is TGTGCCAGCAGCACAGACAGGGCGAACATGAACACTGAAGCTTTCTTT.

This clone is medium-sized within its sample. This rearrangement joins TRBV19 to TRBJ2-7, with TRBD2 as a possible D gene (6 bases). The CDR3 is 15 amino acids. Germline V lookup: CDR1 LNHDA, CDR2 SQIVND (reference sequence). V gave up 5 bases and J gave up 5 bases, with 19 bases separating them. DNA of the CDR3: TGTGCCAGTAGTGCCAATGCGGGACTGACAGACGAGCAGTACTTC. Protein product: CASSANAGLTDEQYF.

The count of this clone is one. This CDR3 is CAKRGRGSPAPNTGELFF. CDR3 DNA: TGTGCTAAAAGAGGCAGAGGAAGTCCGGCTCCGAACACCGGGGAGCTGTTTTTT. This chain connects TRBV12-5 to TRBJ2-2; D is unresolved. V was cut by 10 bases and J by 0 bases, with 24 bases left in between. Germline V CDR1 and CDR2: LGHNT, FRNRAP. The CDR3 runs 18 residues.

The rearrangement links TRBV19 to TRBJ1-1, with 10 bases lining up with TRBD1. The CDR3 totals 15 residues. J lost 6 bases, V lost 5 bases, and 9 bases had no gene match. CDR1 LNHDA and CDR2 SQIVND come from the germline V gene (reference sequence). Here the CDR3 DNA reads TGTGCCAGTAGTCCAGAGACAGGGGGCCCCCCTGAAGCTTTCTTT. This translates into CASSPETGGPPEAFF.

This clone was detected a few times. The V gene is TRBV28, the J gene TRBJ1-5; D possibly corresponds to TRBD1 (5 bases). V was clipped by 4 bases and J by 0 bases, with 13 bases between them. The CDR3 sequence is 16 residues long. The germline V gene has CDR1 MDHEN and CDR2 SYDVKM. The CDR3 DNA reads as TGTGCCAGCAGTTCCCGGGACTCGGATAGCAATCAGCCCCAGCATTTT. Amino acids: CASSSRDSDSNQPQHF.

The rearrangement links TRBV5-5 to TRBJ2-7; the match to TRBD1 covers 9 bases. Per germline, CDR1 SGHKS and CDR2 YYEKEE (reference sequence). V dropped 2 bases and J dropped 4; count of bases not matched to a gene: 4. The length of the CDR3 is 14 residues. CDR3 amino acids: CASSLGQGPYEQYF. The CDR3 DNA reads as TGTGCCAGCAGCTTAGGACAGGGGCCTTACGAGCAGTACTTC.

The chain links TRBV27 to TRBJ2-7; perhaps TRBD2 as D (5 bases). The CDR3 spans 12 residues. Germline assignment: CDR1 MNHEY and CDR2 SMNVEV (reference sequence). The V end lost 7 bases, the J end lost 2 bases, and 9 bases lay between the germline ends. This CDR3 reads CASKRGTYEQYF. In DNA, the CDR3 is TGTGCCAGCAAGAGAGGGACCTACGAGCAGTACTTC.

The CDR3 sequence: CASSRQGYSNQPQHF. The CDR3 DNA reads TGTGCCAGCAGTCGACAGGGTTATAGCAATCAGCCCCAGCATTTT. The chain joins TRBV6-5 to TRBJ1-5; 7 bases align to TRBD1. CDR1 and CDR2 from the germline V gene are MNHEY and SVGAGI. The V segment lost 5 bases and the J segment 0 bases; nucleotides outside the gene matches: 4. This CDR3 region has 15 residues.

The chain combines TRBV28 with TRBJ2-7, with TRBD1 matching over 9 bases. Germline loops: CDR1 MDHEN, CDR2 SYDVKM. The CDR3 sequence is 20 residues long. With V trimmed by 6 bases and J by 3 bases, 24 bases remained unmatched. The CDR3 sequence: CASRGRDREVFNPGSYEQYF. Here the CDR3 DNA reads TGTGCCAGCAGGGGTCGGGACAGGGAAGTTTTCAACCCCGGTAGCTACGAGCAGTACTTC.

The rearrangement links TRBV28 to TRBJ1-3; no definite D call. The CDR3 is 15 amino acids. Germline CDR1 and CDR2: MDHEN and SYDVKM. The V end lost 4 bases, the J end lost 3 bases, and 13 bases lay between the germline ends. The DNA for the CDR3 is TGTGCCAGCAGTTCGCGGCGCCTATTTGGAAACACCATATATTTT. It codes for CASSSRRLFGNTIYF.

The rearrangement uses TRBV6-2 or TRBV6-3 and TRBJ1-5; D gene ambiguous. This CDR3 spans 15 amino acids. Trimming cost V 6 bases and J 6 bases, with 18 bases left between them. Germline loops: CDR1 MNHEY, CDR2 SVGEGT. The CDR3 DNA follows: TGTGCCAGCAGCAGTCATTCAGGCTACGCTCAGCCCCAGCATTTT. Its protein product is CASSSHSGYAQPQHF.

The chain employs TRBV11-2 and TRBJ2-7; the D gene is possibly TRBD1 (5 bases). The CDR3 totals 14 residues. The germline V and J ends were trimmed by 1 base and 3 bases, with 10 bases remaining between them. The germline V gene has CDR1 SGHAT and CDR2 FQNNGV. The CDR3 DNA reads TGTGCCAGCAGCTTAGCGCGTAGGGGCTACGAGCAGTACTTC. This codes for CASSLARRGYEQYF.

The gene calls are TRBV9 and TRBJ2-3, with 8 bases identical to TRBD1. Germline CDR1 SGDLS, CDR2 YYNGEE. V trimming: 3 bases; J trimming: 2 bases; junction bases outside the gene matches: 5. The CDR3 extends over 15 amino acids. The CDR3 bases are TGTGCCAGCAGCGGAGACAGGGGTTCCACAGATACGCAGTATTTT. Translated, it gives CASSGDRGSTDTQYF.